A selection of T cell receptor beta chains follows, all from one sample in a study of blood T cells in healthy people across ages. TCRdb recomputed calls from the 5' RACE reads with MiXCR, one row per CDR3 protein. The repertoire includes approximately 820,000 distinct CDR3 sequences, around 43% of them detected once, and around 21% sits in the top ten. Sequencing was done on a sample of blood. The receptors were gathered from a man between 60 and 75 years old in good health. Both conserved end residues are part of each CDR3. Each record gives: D gene, clone size, J gene, V gene, CDR3 protein. D genes are given only for firm matches. Part of the rows lack a size; the others show once, few, many or a class for expanded clones.

D: -
size: few
J: TRBJ2-3
V: TRBV14
CDR3: CASSQEGYFSTDTQYF

D: TRBD2
size: -
J: TRBJ2-1
V: TRBV5-1
CDR3: CASRWTSGGAGSEQFF

D: -
size: few
J: TRBJ1-2
V: TRBV7-9
CDR3: CASSLESGGYGYTF

D: TRBD1
size: -
J: TRBJ1-5
V: TRBV28
CDR3: CASRYGTASNQPQHF

D: TRBD2
size: -
J: TRBJ2-1
V: TRBV6-4
CDR3: CASSDPSGDGNEQFF

D: -
size: many
J: TRBJ2-7
V: TRBV20-1
CDR3: CSASVQVTPYEQYF

D: -
size: -
J: TRBJ2-7
V: TRBV4-3
CDR3: CASSQKGSTYF

D: -
size: few
J: TRBJ2-7
V: TRBV20-1
CDR3: CSGVRGSSYEQYF

D: -
size: -
J: TRBJ2-1
V: TRBV6-1
CDR3: CASIPHRLNEQFF

D: -
size: once
J: TRBJ2-7
V: TRBV2
CDR3: CASSESFYEQYF

D: -
size: -
J: TRBJ2-6
V: TRBV5-1
CDR3: CASSLDNSGANVLTF

D: -
size: -
J: TRBJ1-2
V: TRBV7-9
CDR3: CACSLGSRTFSYGYTF

D: TRBD2
size: -
J: TRBJ2-4
V: TRBV5-1
CDR3: CASSLDGGAINIQYF

D: -
size: once
J: TRBJ2-5
V: TRBV3-1
CDR3: CASSQLTLAKETQYF

D: -
size: few
J: TRBJ2-7
V: TRBV20-1
CDR3: CSARPRVDTPGSRYEQYF

D: TRBD2
size: few
J: TRBJ2-5
V: TRBV7-9
CDR3: CASSPSGGAQTQYF

D: -
size: few
J: TRBJ2-7
V: TRBV12-3/TRBV12-4
CDR3: CASRPGQSYEQYF

D: TRBD2
size: -
J: TRBJ2-5
V: TRBV5-1
CDR3: CASSWGGLQETQYF

D: -
size: -
J: TRBJ2-3
V: TRBV5-4
CDR3: CASSTGRAGGTQYF

D: -
size: few
J: TRBJ2-5
V: TRBV29-1
CDR3: CSVEAGQGGETQYF

D: -
size: -
J: TRBJ1-2
V: TRBV28
CDR3: CASTGSDGNYGYTF

D: -
size: few
J: TRBJ2-3
V: TRBV3-1
CDR3: CASSQRSFSADTQYF

D: TRBD1
size: -
J: TRBJ2-7
V: TRBV18
CDR3: CASSPPGQGRYEQYF

D: TRBD2
size: -
J: TRBJ2-1
V: TRBV6-2/TRBV6-3
CDR3: CASSYVSSGGTTSYNEQFF

D: TRBD1
size: once
J: TRBJ2-6
V: TRBV6-2/TRBV6-3
CDR3: CASSTGTGALGGANVLTF

D: TRBD2
size: -
J: TRBJ2-5
V: TRBV7-2
CDR3: CASSRPAPLAGEGNEQYF

D: -
size: few
J: TRBJ1-5
V: TRBV7-2
CDR3: CASSLDGHQPQHF

D: TRBD1
size: -
J: TRBJ2-1
V: TRBV11-2
CDR3: CASSPYPGQGESWSYNEQFF

D: -
size: few
J: TRBJ2-5
V: TRBV20-1
CDR3: CSASQQGLYQETQYF

D: TRBD2
size: -
J: TRBJ2-7
V: TRBV3-1
CDR3: CASSRTSGGRYEQYF

D: TRBD2
size: few
J: TRBJ2-1
V: TRBV7-2
CDR3: CASSLGGAGGQFF

D: -
size: -
J: TRBJ2-2
V: TRBV10-3
CDR3: CAIGSWTANTGELFF

D: -
size: -
J: TRBJ1-6
V: TRBV20-1
CDR3: CSATDRNGLGPLHF

D: -
size: few
J: TRBJ2-7
V: TRBV9
CDR3: CASSVGESSYEQYF

D: TRBD2
size: -
J: TRBJ2-5
V: TRBV2
CDR3: CASTSGGYQETQYF

D: -
size: few
J: TRBJ2-5
V: TRBV28
CDR3: CASSSQGRAQETQYF

D: -
size: -
J: TRBJ1-6
V: TRBV28
CDR3: CASRPPPRQRSYNSPLHF

D: -
size: -
J: TRBJ1-5
V: TRBV6-6
CDR3: CASSYNDRQNSNQPQHF

D: TRBD1
size: few
J: TRBJ2-7
V: TRBV11-2
CDR3: CASSLFPGQGYEQYF

D: -
size: few
J: -
V: TRBV6-1
CDR3: CASSDSRYEQYF

D: -
size: -
J: TRBJ1-2
V: TRBV7-6
CDR3: CASSLTPSPGDGYTF

D: -
size: -
J: TRBJ1-6
V: TRBV20-1
CDR3: CSARQGSRSYNSPLHF